These 14 T cell receptor beta chains originate from one sample sequenced in a study of cytomegalovirus exposure and HLA in healthy donors. The repertoire was sequenced with immunoSEQ multiplex PCR; TCRdb's copy has only in-frame clones and lacks some. The table has some 270,000 clones, approximately 86% seen once. The sequencing sample was made of PBMCs. The receptors come from a young woman in good health and CMV-seronegative.

This clone was found once. The V gene is TRBV6-1, the J gene TRBJ2-7; a possible D gene is TRBD2 (5 bases). CDR3 length: 14 amino acids. Per germline, CDR1 MNHNS and CDR2 SASEGT. V was pared by 0 bases and J by 2 bases, with 8 bases between. The CDR3 reads CASSEAGSPYEQYF. Here the CDR3 DNA reads TGTGCCAGCAGTGAAGCGGGGAGTCCCTACGAGCAGTACTTC.

This chain links TRBV6-1 with TRBJ2-4; 8 nucleotides match TRBD2. Germline V gives CDR1 MNHNS, CDR2 SASEGT. There are 17 residues in the CDR3. The V gene end was trimmed by 4 bases and the J gene end by 3 bases; junction bases not matched to a gene: 11. CDR3 in amino acids: CASSVTTGGPVKNIQYF. In nucleotides, the CDR3 is TGTGCCAGCAGTGTCACCACGGGGGGGCCCGTCAAAAACATTCAGTACTTC.

This clone was found once. This chain connects TRBV13 to TRBJ2-7; 14 bases line up with TRBD2. The V segment lost 5 bases and the J segment 2 bases; nucleotides outside the gene matches: 5. The CDR3 has 16 residues. Germline values: CDR1 PRHDT, CDR2 FYEKMQ (reference sequence). The CDR3 DNA follows: TGTGCCAGCAGCAAAGGGACTAGCGGGGGAGCCTACGAGCAGTACTTC. This gives the protein CASSKGTSGGAYEQYF.

This clone has only a few counts. The J gene is TRBJ1-2, the V gene TRBV6-5; D perhaps matches TRBD1 (6 bases). The CDR3 sequence is 15 residues long. Trimming pared 6 bases from V and 1 base from J, leaving 15 bases between. Germline V gives CDR1 MNHEY, CDR2 SVGAGI. The CDR3 bases are TGTGCCAGCAGCTCCCACAGGGACCTTAACTATGGCTACACCTTC. Amino acids: CASSSHRDLNYGYTF.

The V call is TRBV2, the J call TRBJ1-1; 10 bases match TRBD1. The CDR3 length is 13 residues. V trimming: 7 bases; J trimming: 5 bases; junction bases outside the gene matches: 4. The germline CDR1 and CDR2 sequences are SNHLY and FYNNEI. The CDR3: CASNDRGRTEAFF. The DNA of the CDR3 is TGTGCCAGCAACGACAGGGGGCGGACTGAAGCTTTCTTT.

This clone appeared once. The genes are TRBV7-9 and TRBJ2-2; 9 nucleotides line up with TRBD1. The CDR3 has 15 amino acids. With V trimmed by 8 bases and J by 5 bases, 9 bases remained unmatched. Per germline, CDR1 SEHNR and CDR2 FQNEAQ (reference sequence). This CDR3 is CASPGQGKVTGELFF. CDR3 nucleotides: TGTGCCAGCCCGGGACAGGGAAAGGTAACCGGGGAGCTGTTTTTT.

The chain is built from TRBV6-5 and TRBJ1-3; D is undetermined. Per the germline V gene, CDR1 is MNHEY and CDR2 is SVGAGI. The CDR3 is made up of 14 amino acids. V was clipped by 8 bases and J by 4 bases, with 15 bases between them. Here the CDR3 DNA reads TGTGCCAGCTCGGGGAGTCTAATCGGAAACACCATATATTTT. Amino acid sequence: CASSGSLIGNTIYF.

The chain links TRBV7-6 to TRBJ2-1; 8 positions agree with TRBD2. The CDR3 loop spans 15 amino acids. The V segment lost 5 bases and the J segment 5 bases; nucleotides outside the gene matches: 8. CDR1 and CDR2 (germline): SGHVS, FNYEAQ. The CDR3 here is CASSPSGGRNNEQFF. In DNA, the CDR3 is TGTGCCAGCAGCCCATCGGGGGGGAGGAACAATGAGCAGTTCTTC.

The V and J genes are TRBV27 and TRBJ2-7; 7 nucleotides match TRBD1. Germline CDR1 reads MNHEY; CDR2 reads SMNVEV (reference sequence). CDR3 size: 14 residues. The V gene end was trimmed by 6 bases and the J gene end by 4 bases; junction bases not matched to a gene: 9. Here the CDR3 DNA reads TGTGCCAGCAGGATACAGGGGATGGAGTACGAGCAGTACTTC. It translates to CASRIQGMEYEQYF.

The chain uses TRBV5-1 and TRBJ1-3; TRBD1 matches at 7 bases. Germline loops: CDR1 SGHRS, CDR2 YFSETQ. Trimming took 4 bases from V and 2 from J; bases not matched to a gene: 6. The CDR3 sequence is 15 residues long. The CDR3: CASSVGQAAGNTIYF. The CDR3 nucleotides read TGCGCCAGCAGCGTTGGACAGGCCGCTGGAAACACCATATATTTT.

The V and J genes are TRBV18 and TRBJ2-7; TRBD2 aligns across 10 bases. Per the germline V gene, CDR1 is KGHSH and CDR2 is LQKENI. The CDR3 sequence is 15 residues long. The V segment lost 3 bases and the J segment 2 bases; nucleotides outside the gene matches: 4. CDR3 sequence (DNA): TGTGCCAGCTCACCTACTAGCGGGGCCGCCTACGAGCAGTACTTC. Protein sequence: CASSPTSGAAYEQYF.

This rearrangement joins TRBV7-2 to TRBJ2-7, with 7 positions matching TRBD2. After removal of 5 bases from V and 5 bases from J, the junction contained 9 bases not matched to a gene. Germline V gene data show CDR1 as SGHTA and CDR2 as FQGNSA. This CDR3 spans 14 amino acids. Written as DNA, the CDR3 is TGTGCCAGCAGCCCCTGGGGAGGGTCCCACGAGCAGTACTTC. This encodes CASSPWGGSHEQYF.

The V call is TRBV5-4, the J call TRBJ2-4; 12 nucleotides agree with TRBD1. V shed 0 bases and J 7 bases; nucleotides not matched to a gene: 2. The germline V gene has CDR1 SGHNT and CDR2 YYREEE (reference sequence). There are 15 residues in the CDR3. The CDR3 here is CASSLAGQGANIQYF. Written as DNA, the CDR3 is TGTGCCAGCAGCTTGGCGGGACAGGGGGCGAACATTCAGTACTTC.

This chain links TRBV9 with TRBJ2-7; D is possibly TRBD2 (6 bases). Germline V gene sequence: CDR1 SGDLS, CDR2 YYNGEE. Between the trimmed V and J ends, which lost 0 bases and 2 bases, there was a span of 12 bases. This CDR3 contains 15 residues. The CDR3 sequence: CASSVGTGDAYEQYF. The DNA of the CDR3 is TGTGCCAGCAGCGTAGGTACGGGGGATGCCTACGAGCAGTACTTC. Full variable domain (missing parts from reference TRBV9 and TRBJ2-7): DSGVTQTPKHLITATGQRVTLRCSPRSGDLSVYWYQQSLDQGLQFLIQYYNGEERAKGNILERFSAQQFPDLHSELNLSSLELGDSALYFCASSVGTGDAYEQYFGPGTRLTVT.